This record covers a single TCR beta chain. The sample holds a few counts of this clonotype. Its cognate antigen has yet to be identified. Base qualities are missing; no much larger clone stands one base away. This record comes from a study of CD8 T cells in ankylosing spondylitis listed by TCRdb under 2017. About the full investigation: The study set out to find disease-linked TCR variants by profiling T cell receptor beta repertoires in ankylosing spondylitis patients and healthy donors. The full study cohort was made up of roughly 25 ankylosing spondylitis patients and 108 healthy donors. Peripheral blood was sampled, and synovial fluid was also collected from ankylosing spondylitis patients. The research as a whole found: The disease-linked clones had a CD8+ phenotype and were found at relatively low frequencies in peripheral blood. Some TCR beta motif variants had previously been reported in synovial fluid and blood of reactive arthritis patients, which suggested common disease-initiation mechanisms. A TCR beta motif of roughly 8 highly homologous amino acid variants appeared characteristic of blood from ankylosing spondylitis patients. According to the report, matched synovial fluid samples from ankylosing spondylitis patients were significantly enriched for the disease-linked clones.

Data came from an Illumina HiSeq 2500. Quantitative 5'-RACE with molecular barcodes was the method used to prepare the TCR beta libraries. The authors' pipeline ran thus. A new computational method based on a probabilistic model of VDJ rearrangement was used to identify disease-linked TCR variants. TCRdb ran its own pipeline on the public reads, namely fastp trimming at Q25 and MiXCR clone calling, and kept in-frame beta chains. Rows with a matching CDR3 protein are joined into one entry that keeps the most common DNA and genes. TCRdb, rather than the study authors, made the V and J calls. Here the sample has some 200,000 distinct CDR3 sequences; 9.5% to 15% occur a single time. Of the sample, more than 15% is held by the ten largest clones. Relative to germline, V is missing 5 bases and J is missing 7 bases, with 2 bases of the junction outside any gene match. CDR1 and CDR2, per the germline V gene, are MGHDK and SYGVNS. The CDR3 covers 14 residues, taking in both the cysteine and the phenylalanine. Of all the DNA, just the CDR3 is kept, 42 bases in frame from base 1.

The chain joins TRBV25-1 to TRBJ1-6; TRBD1 matches 10 bases in the middle. The source of this sequence is a male donor with ankylosing spondylitis or in good health (not recorded which). Material: blood, either unsorted or a sorted T cell fraction (not recorded which). The CDR3 region: CASSKGQGNSPLHF. The sequence in DNA is TGTGCCAGCAGTAAGGGACAGGGGAATTCACCCCTCCACTTT.